This record concerns one TCR beta chain sequence. The antigen it recognizes is unknown. No qualities accompany the bases; no much larger clone lies one base away. The library relied on the immunoSEQ multiplex PCR assay. For most patients, genomic DNA was isolated with the Qiagen DNeasy Blood and Tissue Kit and sent frozen to Adaptive Biotechnologies for TCR sequencing. Adaptive Biotechnologies carried out high-throughput TCR-beta CDR3 sequencing of genomic DNA for most patients. The source study handled its data this way. TCR sequencing data for some 17 patients were retrieved from Adaptive's ImmunoSEQ software; three other patients were processed with MiXCR and VDJtools. CD4 versus CD8 sorting errors were corrected by removing sequences found in both subsets at a frequency ratio below 5:1. CDR3 nucleotide sequences shared between donor and recipient were removed because the origin of such sequences could not be assigned. To count as alloreactive, a clone needed at least 2-fold expansion over unstimulated cells and a minimum CFSE-low frequency of 0.002% (template counts) or 0.001% (read counts). Mappable clones were those detected in sequenced pre-transplant spleen, lymph node, or MLR CFSE-low populations of the donor or recipient. The cumulative frequency of alloreactive clones was calculated as a percentage of all sequences, weighted by copy number. As stored in TCRdb, this immuneACCESS dataset retains in-frame rearrangements with V and J assigned. A fraction of the clones does not appear; measured against another copy, unresolved V genes explain less than half of the discrepancy, and the remainder lacks a known reason. V, J and clone size reflect that table, while D and trimming were determined from the DNA. The sample table contains around 100,000 clones; only one count was recorded for roughly 90% of them. The top ten clonotypes cover about 0.93% of the sample.

The sample's time point label is to be understood as: cells obtained before transplantation from donor or recipient. CD3+CD4+ and CD3+CD8+ populations were FACS-sorted from unstimulated pre-transplant donor and recipient cells taken from spleen or lymph nodes. This sample is drawn from a study of graft-versus-host responses after intestinal transplantation (dated by TCRdb to the early 2020s). With respect to the entire study: The transplants that recipients got were multivisceral, liver-intestinal, or isolated intestinal. Every recipient was given anti-thymocyte globulin induction, followed by around three years of maintenance tacrolimus and steroids. After intestinal transplantation, graft-versus-host and host-versus-graft alloreactive T cell clones in the graft, circulation and bone marrow were tracked using bulk TCR-beta CDR3 sequencing. To identify alloreactive clones, pre-transplant mixed lymphocyte reaction products were sequenced and then compared with unstimulated pre-transplant donor and recipient T cells. A cohort of roughly 25 intestinal transplant recipients, including one retransplant, was enrolled, and a few patients lacking pretransplant specimens were excluded. A peak of at least 4% donor T cells among recipient peripheral blood mononuclear cells was the definition used for donor T cell macrochimerism. Instead of going to the commercial service, samples from a few later patients were sequenced in-house on an Illumina MiSeq and processed with MiXCR. The study at large found these results: The conclusions were limited by the relatively low number and heterogeneity of the intestinal transplant patients. GvH clones were detected in recipient bone marrow, and some appeared earlier in ileal mucosa or blood, consistent with an intestinal mucosal origin. Patients with donor T cell macrochimerism had high GvH to HvG T cell clonal ratios in their allografts. Peak levels of circulating GvH clones were associated with declines in HvG clones early after transplant.

CDR1 and CDR2 are read off the germline V gene as MDHEN and SYDVKM. Deletion took 4 bases off V and 8 bases off J, with a span of 18 bases between the germline ends. From the cysteine up to the phenylalanine, the CDR3 has a length of 15 residues. Just CDR3 DNA is preserved here, 45 bases in frame from base 1. This TCR was sampled from a human donor who was the organ donor for an intestinal transplant. The chain is encoded by TRBV28 joined to TRBJ2-1; the D gene is tentatively TRBD1 or TRBD2, each matching 5 bases. This specimen was unstimulated CD4+ T cells sorted from spleen or lymph node cells, taken before transplant. The base sequence is TGTGCCAGCAGTTCGGGGCCCTTTAGAGTATATGAGCAGTTCTTC. This sequence encodes CASSSGPFRVYEQFF.